The 8 T cell receptor beta chains in this list originate from one sample, sequenced in a study of technical replicates of blood from a handful of donors. Clones were sequenced by immunoSEQ multiplex PCR, and TCRdb holds only the in-frame ones, with some missing. The table includes about 89,000 clones, around 95% detected once. Sequencing was performed on T cells isolated from PBMCs. All receptors derive from a human donor in good health.

The chain is built from TRBV27 and TRBJ1-4; D remains unclear. The V and J ends lost 3 bases and 2 bases respectively, with 10 bases between them. Germline CDR1 MNHEY, CDR2 SMNVEV (reference sequence). The CDR3 is 15 amino acids. The CDR3 DNA is TGTGCCAGCAGTTTTTTAGGAGGGACTAATGAAAAACTGTTTTTT. Protein: CASSFLGGTNEKLFF.

The rearrangement uses TRBV11-3 and TRBJ1-6, with D maybe TRBD1 (6 bases). This CDR3 has 16 amino acids. V dropped 2 bases and J dropped 15 bases, with 23 bases sitting between them. CDR1 is SGHNT and CDR2 is YENEEA in the germline V gene. CDR3 loop: CASSLKMGGGERNLHF. In DNA form, the CDR3 reads TGTGCCAGCAGCTTAAAAATGGGCGGGGGCGAAAGGAACCTCCACTTT.

The chain has TRBV28 and TRBJ2-7; the match to TRBD2 covers 12 bases. The CDR3 is 14 residues long. The germline V gene encodes CDR1 MDHEN and CDR2 SYDVKM. J was trimmed by 6 bases and V by 8 bases; bases with no gene match: 8. Here the CDR3 reads CASDRTSGIGEQYF. The CDR3 DNA reads TGTGCCAGCGATAGGACTAGCGGGATCGGCGAGCAGTACTTC.

This clone appeared a single time. The V gene is TRBV7-8, the J gene TRBJ2-1; the match to TRBD2 covers 9 bases. The junction had 8 bases not matched to a gene; V was cut back by 5 bases and J by 9 bases. The CDR3 has 14 amino acids. CDR1 is SGHVS, CDR2 FQNEAQ, per germline. The CDR3: CASSPVVAGAEQFF. For the CDR3, the DNA is TGTGCCAGCAGCCCGGTGGTAGCGGGGGCTGAGCAGTTCTTC.

V gene TRBV5-4 combines with J gene TRBJ2-2; a possible D gene is TRBD1 (6 bases). CDR3 length equals 13 residues. V was clipped by 5 bases and J by 8 bases, with 13 bases between them. Germline CDR1 is SGHNT and CDR2 is YYREEE (reference sequence). CDR3 loop: CASSEQGTGELFF. CDR3 DNA: TGTGCCAGCAGTGAACAGGGAACAGGGGAGCTGTTTTTT.

The rearrangement uses TRBV28 and TRBJ1-2; a weak D match, TRBD1 (6 bases). The V and J ends lost 8 bases and 4 bases respectively, with 14 bases between them. The CDR3 contains 13 residues. The germline V gene encodes CDR1 MDHEN and CDR2 SYDVKM. CDR3 in amino acids: CASRDTLIYGYTF. CDR3 DNA: TGTGCCAGCCGGGACACCCTGATCTATGGCTACACCTTC.

J is TRBJ2-3 and V is TRBV6-5; D may be TRBD1 (6 bases). This CDR3 has 15 amino acids. Germline V gives CDR1 MNHEY, CDR2 SVGAGI. Trimming removed 4 bases from V and 0 bases from J, with 11 bases in between. The CDR3 DNA is TGTGCCAGCAGTTGGGACATTGGTAGCACAGATACGCAGTATTTT. It codes for CASSWDIGSTDTQYF.

The chain employs TRBV27 and TRBJ1-6; tentative D call: TRBD1 (5 bases). The CDR3 has 18 amino acids. Germline lookup yields CDR1 MNHEY and CDR2 SMNVEV (reference sequence). With 4 bases removed from V and 3 bases from J, the gap between germline ends came to 19 bases. The CDR3 DNA follows: TGTGCCAGCAGTTCAACGGGGGGGGGTCCTTACTATAATTCACCCCTCCACTTT. Its protein is CASSSTGGGPYYNSPLHF.